This section outlines one TCR beta chain sequence together with its context. This entry comes from a study of cytomegalovirus exposure and HLA in healthy donors. As for the study in general: The early release's HLA-typed donors yielded tens of millions of unique TCRs.

It was with 60 Vbeta and 13 Jbeta primers that the PCR ran. Assay used: immunoSEQ multiplex PCR; TCRdb lists only in-frame clones, some missing. The repertoire holds about 250,000 clones, approximately 70% seen once, with under 3% in the top ten. The sample taken for sequencing was PBMCs. This TCR came from a female donor in good health and CMV-seronegative.

The CDR3 protein is CASSLGPGAGGQETQYF. CDR3 DNA sequence: TGCGCCAGCAGCTTGGGGCCGGGGGCCGGGGGGCAAGAGACCCAGTACTTC. The rearrangement joins TRBV5-1 to TRBJ2-5; a weak D match, TRBD2 (7 bases). The length of the CDR3 is 17 residues. V lost 0 bases, J lost 2 bases, and 17 bases lay in between. Germline values: CDR1 SGHRS, CDR2 YFSETQ.